This TCR beta chain was documented in a study of T-cell reconstitution after alpha-beta-depleted transplantation in children. In this sample, this clonotype turned up many times. Researchers prepared the TCRbeta library using unique molecular identifiers, the study reports. In TCRdb, the PCR reads were re-called with MiXCR into one record per CDR3 protein. This repertoire shows about 600,000 distinct CDR3 sequences, under 12% found once; its top ten account for about 4.2%. The V gene lost 2 bases and the J gene lost 1 base, with 13 bases spanning the gap. The CDR3 length is 16 residues. Germline V lookup: CDR1 SEHNR, CDR2 FQNEAQ (reference sequence).

Sequencing used PBMCs from the stem cell graft donor, obtained from the stem cell graft. The sequence was obtained from a human donor who donated a stem cell graft to a child with acute myeloid leukemia. J is TRBJ2-3 and V is TRBV7-9, with D hard to call. CDR3 sequence reads: CASSLPGPRGTDTQYF. The CDR3 bases are TGTGCCAGCAGCTTACCGGGCCCTAGAGGCACAGATACGCAGTATTTT.